Here is one T cell receptor (beta chain) with its context. The entry originates in a study of blood T cell repertoires in COVID-19. The overall study: Whether acute or convalescent, the COVID-19 samples came from the United States, Italy and Spain. Sample material is recorded as cDNA or gDNA derived from T cells, B-cell-depleted T cells, or PBMCs.

In the authors' methods: Amplification of reference gene primers provided the estimated nucleated cell counts. Clones were read by immunoSEQ multiplex PCR, and TCRdb kept only the in-frame ones, dropping some. D and trimming come from the DNA, and the V and J calls and clone size come from that table. This sample yields more than 80,000 clones, of which about four fifths are seen a single time; 14% belongs to the top ten. This receptor was taken from a woman in her fifties or sixties with acute or convalescent COVID-19. Specimen: peripheral blood.

CDR3 sequence: CASSRDRGPRTNEKLFF. The CDR3 DNA sequence: TGCGCCAGCTCACGGGACAGGGGCCCGAGAACTAATGAAAAACTGTTTTTT. J is TRBJ1-4 and V is TRBV5-1, with TRBD1 matching over 10 bases. The ends lost 7 bases at V and 1 base at J; junction bases unmatched: 10. CDR1 is SGHRS and CDR2 is YFSETQ in the germline V gene. The CDR3 loop spans 17 amino acids.